These 3 T cell receptor beta chains were sequenced from one sample in a study of T cells in Graves' hyperthyroidism and ophthalmopathy. Amplified regions were TCR beta CDR3 sequences from RNA transcripts. In the first-round RT-PCR of the TCR CDR3, the HTBI primer set was used. MiXCR, run by TCRdb on the multiplex PCR reads, gives a single entry per CDR3 protein. The sample holds 700,000 to 950,000 distinct CDR3 sequences, over 35% seen once. Material: blood. The origin of the receptors is a middle-aged woman with Graves' hyperthyroidism.

The table lists this clonotype with a few counts. This chain joins TRBV29-1 and TRBJ2-7; D might be TRBD1 or TRBD2, each matching 6 bases. With the DNA end fitting TRBJ2-1 better, the J assignment may be wrong. Germline values: CDR1 SQVTM, CDR2 ANQGSEA. CDR3 length: 14 residues. CDR3 in amino acids: CSLVPGGEYNEQFF. The CDR3 region has the DNA TGCAGCCTTGTCCCCGGGGGCGAATACAATGAGCAGTTCTTC.

The sample holds a few counts of this clonotype. This sequence joins TRBV9 and TRBJ1-6; D not resolved. Trimming took 4 bases from V and 5 from J, leaving 13 bases between them. This CDR3 is 15 amino acids long. Germline CDR1 reads SGDLS; CDR2 reads YYNGEE. CDR3 in DNA: TGTGCCAGCAGCCCTCCCGGGAATAATAATTCACCCCTCCACTTT. Its translation: CASSPPGNNNSPLHF.

This chain uses TRBV9 with TRBJ1-2; D is possibly TRBD1 (6 bases). The germline V gene has CDR1 SGDLS and CDR2 YYNGEE. Trimming shortened V by 4 bases and J by 2 bases, and 15 bases separated the two germline ends. The CDR3 has 15 residues. This CDR3 is CASSPWGGGNYGYTF. CDR3 coding DNA: TGTGCCAGCAGCCCCTGGGGGGGCGGGAACTATGGCTACACCTTC.